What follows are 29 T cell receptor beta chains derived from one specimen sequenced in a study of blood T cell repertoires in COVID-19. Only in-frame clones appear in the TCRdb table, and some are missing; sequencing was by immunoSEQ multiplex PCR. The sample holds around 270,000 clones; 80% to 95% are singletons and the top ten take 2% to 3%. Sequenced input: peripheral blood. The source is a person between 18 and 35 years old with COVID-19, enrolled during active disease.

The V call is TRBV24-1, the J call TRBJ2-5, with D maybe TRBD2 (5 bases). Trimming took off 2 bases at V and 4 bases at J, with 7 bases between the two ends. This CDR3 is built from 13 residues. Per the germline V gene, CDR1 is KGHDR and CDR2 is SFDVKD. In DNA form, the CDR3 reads TGTGCCACCAGTGATTATGGGAGAGAGACCCAGTACTTC. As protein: CATSDYGRETQYF.

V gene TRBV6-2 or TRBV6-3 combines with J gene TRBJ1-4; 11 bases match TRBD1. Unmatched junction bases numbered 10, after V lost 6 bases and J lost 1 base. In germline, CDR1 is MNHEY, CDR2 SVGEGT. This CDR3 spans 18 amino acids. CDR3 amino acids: CASSAGPGQGVTNEKLFF. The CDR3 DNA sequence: TGTGCCAGCAGCGCCGGACCGGGACAGGGGGTAACTAATGAAAAACTGTTTTTT.

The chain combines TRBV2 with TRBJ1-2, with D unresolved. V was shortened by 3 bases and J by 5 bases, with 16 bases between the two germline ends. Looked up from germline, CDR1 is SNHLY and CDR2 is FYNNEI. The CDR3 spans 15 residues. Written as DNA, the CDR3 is TGTGCCAGCAGTGAGGCCGGACTACTCACTTATGGCTACACCTTC. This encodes CASSEAGLLTYGYTF.

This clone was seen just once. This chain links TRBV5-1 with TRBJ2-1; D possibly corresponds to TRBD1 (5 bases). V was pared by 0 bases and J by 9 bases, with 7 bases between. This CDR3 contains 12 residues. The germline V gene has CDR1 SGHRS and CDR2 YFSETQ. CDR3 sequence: CASSLGGAEQFF. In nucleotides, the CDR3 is TGCGCCAGCAGCTTGGGGGGCGCTGAGCAGTTCTTC.

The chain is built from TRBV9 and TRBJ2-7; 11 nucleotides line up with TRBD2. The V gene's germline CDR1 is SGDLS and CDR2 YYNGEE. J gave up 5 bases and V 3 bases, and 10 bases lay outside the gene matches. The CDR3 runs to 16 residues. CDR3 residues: CASSGVAGGPVHEQYF. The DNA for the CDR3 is TGTGCCAGCAGCGGAGTAGCGGGAGGGCCGGTACACGAGCAGTACTTC.

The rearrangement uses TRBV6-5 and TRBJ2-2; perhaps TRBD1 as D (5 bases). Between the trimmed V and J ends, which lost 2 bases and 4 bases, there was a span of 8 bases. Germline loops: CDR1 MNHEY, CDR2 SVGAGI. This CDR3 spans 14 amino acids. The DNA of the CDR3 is TGTGCCAGCAGTTACCAGGGTTCCACCGGGGAGCTGTTTTTT. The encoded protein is CASSYQGSTGELFF.

CDR3 DNA: TGTGCCAGCAGCTTGGGAAGGCGGGAGGAGGAGCAGTACTTC. It yields the protein CASSLGRREEEQYF. The chain is built from TRBV5-4 and TRBJ2-7; 8 bases fit TRBD2. Germline values: CDR1 SGHNT, CDR2 YYREEE (reference sequence). V was pared by 0 bases and J by 7 bases, with 6 bases of the junction left unmatched. There are 14 residues in the CDR3.

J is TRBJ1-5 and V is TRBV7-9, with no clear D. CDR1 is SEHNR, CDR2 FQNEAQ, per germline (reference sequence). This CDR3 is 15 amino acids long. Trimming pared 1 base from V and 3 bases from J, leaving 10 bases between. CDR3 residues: CASSLGSEINQPQHF. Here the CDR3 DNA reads TGTGCCAGCAGCTTAGGATCGGAGATCAATCAGCCCCAGCATTTT.

The CDR3 here is CASRTTGTDQPQHF. The CDR3, as DNA: TGTGCCAGCAGGACTACTGGGACAGATCAGCCCCAGCATTTT. This chain connects TRBV6-6 to TRBJ1-5; 7 nucleotides align to TRBD1. The CDR3 length is 14 residues. CDR1 is MNHNY, CDR2 SVGAGI, per germline (reference sequence). With V trimmed by 6 bases and J by 5 bases, 7 bases remained unmatched.

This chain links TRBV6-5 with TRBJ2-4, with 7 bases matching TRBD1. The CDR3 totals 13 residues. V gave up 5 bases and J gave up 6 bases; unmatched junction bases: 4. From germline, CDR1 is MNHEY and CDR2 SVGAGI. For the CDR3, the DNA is TGTGCCAGCAGTCCGGGACAGAGAAACATTCAGTACTTC. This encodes CASSPGQRNIQYF.

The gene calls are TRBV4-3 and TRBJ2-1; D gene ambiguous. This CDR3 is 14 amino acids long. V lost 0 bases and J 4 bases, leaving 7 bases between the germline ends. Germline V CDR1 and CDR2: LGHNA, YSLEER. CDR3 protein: CASSQEIAYNEQFF. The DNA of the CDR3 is TGCGCCAGCAGCCAAGAGATAGCATACAATGAGCAGTTCTTC.

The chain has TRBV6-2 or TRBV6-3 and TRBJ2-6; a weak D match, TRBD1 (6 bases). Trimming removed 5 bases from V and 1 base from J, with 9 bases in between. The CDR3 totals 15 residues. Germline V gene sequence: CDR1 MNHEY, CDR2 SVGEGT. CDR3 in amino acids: CASSPRGSGANVLTF. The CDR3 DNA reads TGTGCCAGCAGTCCCAGGGGTTCTGGGGCCAACGTCCTGACTTTC.

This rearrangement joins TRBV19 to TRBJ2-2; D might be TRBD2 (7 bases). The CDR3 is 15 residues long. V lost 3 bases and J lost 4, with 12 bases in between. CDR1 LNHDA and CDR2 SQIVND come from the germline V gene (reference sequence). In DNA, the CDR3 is TGTGCCAGTAGTATTGGGGGGGCCCCCACCGGGGAGCTGTTTTTT. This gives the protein CASSIGGAPTGELFF. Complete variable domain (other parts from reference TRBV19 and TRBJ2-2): DGGITQSPKYLFRKEGQNVTLSCEQNLNHDAMYWYRQDPGQGLRLIYYSQIVNDFQKGDIAEGYSVSREKKESFPLTVTSAQKNPTAFYLCASSIGGAPTGELFFGEGSRLTVL.

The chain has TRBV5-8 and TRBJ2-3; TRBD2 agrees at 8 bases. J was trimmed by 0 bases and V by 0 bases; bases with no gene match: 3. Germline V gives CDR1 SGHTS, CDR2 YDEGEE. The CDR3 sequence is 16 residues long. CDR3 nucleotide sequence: TGTGCCAGCAGCTTGGAACTAGCGGATAGCACAGATACGCAGTATTTT. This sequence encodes CASSLELADSTDTQYF.

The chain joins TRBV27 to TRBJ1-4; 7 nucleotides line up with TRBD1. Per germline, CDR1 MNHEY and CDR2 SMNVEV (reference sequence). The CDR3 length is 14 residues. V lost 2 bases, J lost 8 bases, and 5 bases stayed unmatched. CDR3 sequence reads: CASSLRGGREKLFF. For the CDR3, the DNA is TGTGCCAGCAGTTTAAGAGGGGGCCGAGAAAAACTGTTTTTT. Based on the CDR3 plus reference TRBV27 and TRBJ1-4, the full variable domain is EAQVTQNPRYLITVTGKKLTVTCSQNMNHEYMSWYRQDPGLGLRQIYYSMNVEVTDKGDVPEGYKVSRKEKRNFPLILESPSPNQTSLYFCASSLRGGREKLFFGSGTQLSVL.

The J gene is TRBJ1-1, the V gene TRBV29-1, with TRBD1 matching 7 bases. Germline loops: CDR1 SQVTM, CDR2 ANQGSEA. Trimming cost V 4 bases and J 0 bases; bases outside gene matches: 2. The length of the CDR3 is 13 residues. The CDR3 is CSVGDRLNTEAFF. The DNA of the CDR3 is TGCAGCGTTGGGGACAGATTGAACACTGAAGCTTTCTTT.

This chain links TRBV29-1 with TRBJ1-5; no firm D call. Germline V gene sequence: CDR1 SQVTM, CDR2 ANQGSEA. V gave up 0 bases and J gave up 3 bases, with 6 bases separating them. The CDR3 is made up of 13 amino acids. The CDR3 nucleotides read TGCAGCGTTGAAGAAGCCCCCAATCAGCCCCAGCATTTT. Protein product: CSVEEAPNQPQHF.

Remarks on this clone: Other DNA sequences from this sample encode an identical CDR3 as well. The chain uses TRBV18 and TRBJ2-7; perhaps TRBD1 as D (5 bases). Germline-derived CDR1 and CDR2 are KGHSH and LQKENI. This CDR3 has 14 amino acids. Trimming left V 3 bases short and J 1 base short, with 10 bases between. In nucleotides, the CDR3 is TGTGCCAGCTCACCCTCAAGGGGTTCCTACGAGCAGTACTTC. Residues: CASSPSRGSYEQYF.

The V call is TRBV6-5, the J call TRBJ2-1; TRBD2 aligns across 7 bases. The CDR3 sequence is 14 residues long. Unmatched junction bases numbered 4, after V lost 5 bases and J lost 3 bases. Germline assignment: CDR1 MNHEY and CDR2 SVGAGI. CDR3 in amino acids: CASSRGDFYNEQFF. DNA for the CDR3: TGTGCCAGCAGTCGGGGGGATTTCTACAATGAGCAGTTCTTC.

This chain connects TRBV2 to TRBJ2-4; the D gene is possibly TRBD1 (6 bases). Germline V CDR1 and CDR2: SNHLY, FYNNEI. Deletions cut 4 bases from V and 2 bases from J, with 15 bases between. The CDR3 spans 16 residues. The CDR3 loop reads CASSVVLGAPKNIQYF. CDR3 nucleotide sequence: TGTGCCAGCAGTGTAGTATTGGGGGCCCCCAAAAACATTCAGTACTTC.

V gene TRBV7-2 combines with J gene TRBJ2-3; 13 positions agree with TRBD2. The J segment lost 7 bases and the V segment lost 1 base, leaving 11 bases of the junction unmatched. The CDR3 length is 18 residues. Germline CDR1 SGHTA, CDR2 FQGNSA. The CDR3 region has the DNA TGTGCCAGCAGCTTAGTACTAGCGGGAGGGGGGTCTAGTCATACGCAGTATTTT. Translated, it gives CASSLVLAGGGSSHTQYF. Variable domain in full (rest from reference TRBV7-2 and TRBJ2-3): GAGVSQSPSNKVTEKGKDVELRCDPISGHTALYWYRQSLGQGLEFLIYFQGNSAPDKSGLPSDRFSAERTGGSVSTLTIQRTQQEDSAVYLCASSLVLAGGGSSHTQYFGPGTRLTVL.

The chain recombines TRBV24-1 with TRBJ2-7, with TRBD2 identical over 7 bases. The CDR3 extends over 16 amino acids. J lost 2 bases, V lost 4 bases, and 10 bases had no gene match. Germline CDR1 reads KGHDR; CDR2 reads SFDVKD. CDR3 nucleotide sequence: TGTGCCACCAGTGACCCATCAGCGGGGAACCCCTACGAGCAGTACTTC. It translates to CATSDPSAGNPYEQYF.

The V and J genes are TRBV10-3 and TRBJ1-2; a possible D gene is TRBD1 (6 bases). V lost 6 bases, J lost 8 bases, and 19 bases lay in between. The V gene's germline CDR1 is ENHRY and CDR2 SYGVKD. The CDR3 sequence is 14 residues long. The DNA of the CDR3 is TGTGCCATCAGGGGTCTACAGGGCTTAGGAGGCTACACCTTC. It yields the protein CAIRGLQGLGGYTF.

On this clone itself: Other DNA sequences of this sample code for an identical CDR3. The CDR3 region has the DNA TGTGCCAGCAGTTTGAGCTCTGGAAACACCATATATTTT. Its translation is CASSLSSGNTIYF. The V call is TRBV28, the J call TRBJ1-3; no clear D gene. Germline V CDR1 and CDR2: MDHEN, SYDVKM. This CDR3 spans 13 amino acids. Trimming left V 3 bases short and J 0 bases short, with 3 bases between.

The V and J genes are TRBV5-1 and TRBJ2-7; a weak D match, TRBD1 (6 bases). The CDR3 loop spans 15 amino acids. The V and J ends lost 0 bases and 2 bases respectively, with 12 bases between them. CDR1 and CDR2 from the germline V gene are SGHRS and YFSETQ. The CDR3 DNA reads TGCGCCAGCAGCTTGGAGGGACAATCCCCCTACGAGCAGTACTTC. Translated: CASSLEGQSPYEQYF.

Written as DNA, the CDR3 is TGCGCCAGCAGCCAAGCGGGACTAGCGGGAGGGCCCTACGAGCAGTACTTC. Protein: CASSQAGLAGGPYEQYF. The rearrangement links TRBV4-1 to TRBJ2-7, with 16 bases fitting TRBD2. Germline CDR1 and CDR2: MGHRA and YSYEKL. This CDR3 is 17 amino acids long. Unmatched junction bases numbered 2, after V lost 1 base and J lost 2 bases.

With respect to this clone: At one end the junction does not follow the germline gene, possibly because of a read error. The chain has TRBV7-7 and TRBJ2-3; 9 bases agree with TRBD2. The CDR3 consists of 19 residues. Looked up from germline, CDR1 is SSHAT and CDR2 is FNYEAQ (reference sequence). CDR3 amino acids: CASSLLLAGERSSTDTQYF. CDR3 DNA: TGTGCTAGCAGCTTACTGTTAGCGGGAGAACGGTCCTCGACAGATACGCAGTATTTT.

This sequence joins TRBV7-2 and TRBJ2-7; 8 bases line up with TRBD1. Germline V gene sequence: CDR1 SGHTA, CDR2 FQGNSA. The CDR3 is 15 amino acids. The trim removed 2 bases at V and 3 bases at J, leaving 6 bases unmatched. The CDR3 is CASSLYLTGDYEQYF. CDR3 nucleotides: TGTGCCAGCAGCTTATATTTGACAGGGGACTACGAGCAGTACTTC.

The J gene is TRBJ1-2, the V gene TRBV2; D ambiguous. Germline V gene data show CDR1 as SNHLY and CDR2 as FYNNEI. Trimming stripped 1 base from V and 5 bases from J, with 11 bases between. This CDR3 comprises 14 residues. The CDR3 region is CASSEGSRLYGYTF. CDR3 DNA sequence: TGTGCCAGCAGTGAAGGGTCAAGACTATATGGCTACACCTTC.